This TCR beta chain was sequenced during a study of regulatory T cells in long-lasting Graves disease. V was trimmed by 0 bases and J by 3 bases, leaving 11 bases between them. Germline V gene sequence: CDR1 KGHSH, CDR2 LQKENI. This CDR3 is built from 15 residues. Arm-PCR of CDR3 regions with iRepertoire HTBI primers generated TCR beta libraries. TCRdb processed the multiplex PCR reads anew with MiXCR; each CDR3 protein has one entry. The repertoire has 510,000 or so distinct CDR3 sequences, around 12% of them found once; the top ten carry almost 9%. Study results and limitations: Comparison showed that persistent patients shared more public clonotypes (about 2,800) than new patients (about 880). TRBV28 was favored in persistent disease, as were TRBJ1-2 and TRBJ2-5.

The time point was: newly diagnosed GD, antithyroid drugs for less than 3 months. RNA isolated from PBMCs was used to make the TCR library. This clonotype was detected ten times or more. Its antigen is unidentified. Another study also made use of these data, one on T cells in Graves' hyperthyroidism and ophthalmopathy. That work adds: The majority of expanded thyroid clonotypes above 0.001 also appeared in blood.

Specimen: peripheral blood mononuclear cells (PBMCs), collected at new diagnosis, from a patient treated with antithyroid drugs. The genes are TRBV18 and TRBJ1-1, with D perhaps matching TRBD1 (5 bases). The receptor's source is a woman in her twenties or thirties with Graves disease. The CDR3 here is CASSPPVGRDTEAFF. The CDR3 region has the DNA TGTGCCAGCTCACCACCGGTGGGACGCGACACTGAAGCTTTCTTT.